Listed below are T cell receptor beta chains from one sample, sequenced in a study of neurological immune-mediated disorders. TCRdb reprocessed the 5' RACE reads via MiXCR and lists one record per CDR3 protein. The sample has approximately 24,000 distinct CDR3 sequences; about an eighth are singletons. The sequenced material came from PBMCs. Source of these receptors: a woman between 40 and 50 years old with HTLV-1-associated myelopathy (HAM/TSP). Both conserved end residues are part of each CDR3. Fields, in order: clone size, D gene, J gene, V gene, CDR3 protein, CDR3 DNA. D genes are given only for firm matches. Clone size appears in some rows only: once, few, many, or a class for an expanded clone.

>many|NA|TRBJ2-5|TRBV20-1
CSARKQAARETQYF
TGCAGTGCTAGAAAACAGGCAGCCCGAGAGACCCAGTACTTC
>many|TRBD1|TRBJ1-6|TRBV5-6
CASSYADRSYNSPLHF
TGTGCCAGCAGCTATGCGGACAGGTCCTATAATTCACCCCTCCACTTT
>many|NA|TRBJ2-3|TRBV10-3
CAIATDGDTQYF
TGTGCCATCGCGACCGACGGAGATACGCAGTATTTT
>many|NA|TRBJ1-6|TRBV20-1
CSASSRAAGSPLHF
TGCAGTGCGTCATCCCGGGCCGCGGGTTCACCCCTCCACTTT
>many|NA|TRBJ2-5|TRBV2
CASHGGQETQYF
TGTGCCTCCCATGGAGGCCAAGAGACCCAGTACTTC
>many|TRBD2|TRBJ2-7|TRBV20-1
CSALLAGDYEQYF
TGCAGCGCTTTACTAGCGGGGGACTACGAGCAGTACTTC
>many|TRBD1|TRBJ1-5|TRBV4-1
CASSQSGQGDQPQHF
TGCGCCAGCAGCCAATCCGGACAGGGGGATCAGCCCCAGCATTTT
>many|TRBD1|TRBJ2-1|TRBV27
CASTTTGSNEQFF
TGTGCCAGCACCACGACAGGGAGCAATGAGCAGTTCTTC
>many|NA|TRBJ2-1|TRBV12-3/TRBV12-4
CASSPPGGSSYNEQFF
TGTGCCAGCAGTCCACCGGGGGGCAGCTCCTACAATGAGCAGTTCTTC
>many|TRBD1|TRBJ2-7|TRBV5-1
CASSLDGTGASYEQYF
TGCGCCAGCAGCTTGGACGGGACAGGGGCCTCCTACGAGCAGTACTTC
>many|TRBD2|TRBJ2-7|TRBV7-2
CASSLSGGPREQYF
TGTGCCAGCAGCTTGAGCGGGGGCCCCCGGGAGCAGTACTTC
>many|NA|TRBJ2-1|TRBV14
CASSPSLVGSYNEQFF
TGTGCCAGCAGCCCGTCACTAGTTGGGTCCTACAATGAGCAGTTCTTC
>many|NA|TRBJ2-1|TRBV4-2
CASSQGGVEVNEQFF
TGTGCCAGCAGCCAAGGGGGGGTCGAAGTTAATGAGCAGTTCTTC
>many|TRBD2|TRBJ2-1|TRBV5-1
CASSLGGGTREQFF
TGCGCCAGCAGCTTGGGAGGTGGGACTAGGGAGCAGTTCTTC
>medium-sized|NA|TRBJ1-2|TRBV24-1
CATSDLQGSYTF
TGTGCCACCAGTGATTTGCAAGGTTCCTACACCTTC
>many|TRBD1|TRBJ1-3|TRBV4-2
CASSSEDRGPGNTIYF
TGTGCCAGCAGCAGCGAAGACAGGGGGCCTGGAAACACCATATATTTT
>many|TRBD2|TRBJ2-3|TRBV10-3
CAISDERGVTDTQYF
TGTGCCATCAGCGACGAGCGGGGAGTCACAGATACGCAGTATTTT
>many|NA|TRBJ1-5|TRBV5-1
CASSLEGINQPQHF
TGCGCCAGCAGCTTGGAAGGGATCAATCAGCCCCAGCATTTT
>many|NA|TRBJ2-5|TRBV3-1
CASSQGTSSAETQYF
TGTGCCAGCAGCCAAGGGACTTCCAGCGCGGAGACCCAGTACTTC
>many|NA|TRBJ2-6|TRBV12-3/TRBV12-4
CAGGRDGSGANVLTF
TGTGCCGGCGGTAGGGACGGCTCTGGGGCCAACGTCCTGACTTTC
>many|NA|TRBJ1-6|TRBV20-1
CSARGERGNSPLHF
TGCAGTGCTAGAGGGGAACGGGGAAATTCACCCCTCCACTTT
>once|TRBD2|TRBJ2-1|TRBV11-3
CASSARGSGGYNEQFF
TGTGCCAGCAGCGCCCGGGGTAGCGGGGGGTACAATGAGCAGTTCTTC
>many|NA|TRBJ2-1|TRBV5-1
CASSLGGEYNEQFF
TGCGCCAGCAGCTTGGGAGGGGAATACAATGAGCAGTTCTTC
>many|NA|TRBJ2-1|TRBV5-1
CASSMTTSYNEQFF
TGCGCCAGCAGCATGACTACCTCCTACAATGAGCAGTTCTTC
>NA|NA|TRBJ2-5|TRBV2
CASSEQGSENQYF
TGTGCCAGCAGTGAACAGGGATCTGAGAACCAGTACTTC
>many|NA|TRBJ1-2|TRBV20-1
CSAPNTNYGYTF
TGCAGTGCCCCTAATACTAACTATGGCTACACCTTC
>many|TRBD2|TRBJ2-7|TRBV12-3/TRBV12-4
CASSLGVGAGRSYEQYF
TGTGCCAGCAGTTTAGGCGTAGGAGCGGGGCGCTCCTACGAGCAGTACTTC